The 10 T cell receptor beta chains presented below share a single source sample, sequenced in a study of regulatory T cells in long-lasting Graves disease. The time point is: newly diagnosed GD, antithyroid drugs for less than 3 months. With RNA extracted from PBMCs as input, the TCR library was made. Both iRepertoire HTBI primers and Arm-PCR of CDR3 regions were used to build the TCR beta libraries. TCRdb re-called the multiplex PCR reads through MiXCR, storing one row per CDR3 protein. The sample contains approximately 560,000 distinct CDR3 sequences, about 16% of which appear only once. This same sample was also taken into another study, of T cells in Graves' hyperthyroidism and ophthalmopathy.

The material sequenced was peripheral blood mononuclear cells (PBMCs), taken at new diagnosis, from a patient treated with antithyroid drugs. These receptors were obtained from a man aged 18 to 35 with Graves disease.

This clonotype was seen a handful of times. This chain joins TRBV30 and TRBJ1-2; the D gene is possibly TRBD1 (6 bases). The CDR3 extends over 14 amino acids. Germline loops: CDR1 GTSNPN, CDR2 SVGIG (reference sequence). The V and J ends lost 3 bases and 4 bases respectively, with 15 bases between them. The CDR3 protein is CAWRAGGQTYGYTF. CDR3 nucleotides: TGTGCCTGGAGGGCGGGGGGCCAGACCTATGGCTACACCTTC.

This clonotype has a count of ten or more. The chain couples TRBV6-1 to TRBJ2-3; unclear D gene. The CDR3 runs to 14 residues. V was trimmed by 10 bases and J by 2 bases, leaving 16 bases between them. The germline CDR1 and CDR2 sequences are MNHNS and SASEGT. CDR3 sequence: CATLRATNTDTQYF. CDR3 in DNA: TGTGCCACCCTCCGGGCTACCAACACAGATACGCAGTATTTT.

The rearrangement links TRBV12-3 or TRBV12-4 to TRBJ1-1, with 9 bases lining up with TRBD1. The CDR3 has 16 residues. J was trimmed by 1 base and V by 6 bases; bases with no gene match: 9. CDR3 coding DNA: TGTGCCAGCAGCCCAACAGGGGGCCTACGGAACACTGAAGCTTTCTTT. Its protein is CASSPTGGLRNTEAFF.

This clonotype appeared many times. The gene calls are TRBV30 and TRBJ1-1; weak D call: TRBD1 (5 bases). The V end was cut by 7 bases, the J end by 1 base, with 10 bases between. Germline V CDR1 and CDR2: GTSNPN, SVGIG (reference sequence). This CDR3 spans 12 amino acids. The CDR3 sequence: CASGRRNTEAFF. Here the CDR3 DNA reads TGTGCCTCGGGACGCCGGAACACTGAAGCTTTCTTT.

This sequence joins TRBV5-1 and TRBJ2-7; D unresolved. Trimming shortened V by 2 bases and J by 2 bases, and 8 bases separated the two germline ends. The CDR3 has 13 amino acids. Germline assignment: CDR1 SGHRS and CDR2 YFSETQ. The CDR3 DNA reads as TGCGCCAGCAGCTTCGGCAGAGCCTACGAGCAGTACTTC. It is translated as CASSFGRAYEQYF.

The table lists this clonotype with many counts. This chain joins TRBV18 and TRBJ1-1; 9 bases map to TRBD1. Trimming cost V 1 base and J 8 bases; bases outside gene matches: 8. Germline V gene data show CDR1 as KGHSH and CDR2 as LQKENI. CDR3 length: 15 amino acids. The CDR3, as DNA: TGTGCCAGCTCACCACGGACAGGGGAGGTGGGCGAAGCTTTCTTT. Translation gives CASSPRTGEVGEAFF.

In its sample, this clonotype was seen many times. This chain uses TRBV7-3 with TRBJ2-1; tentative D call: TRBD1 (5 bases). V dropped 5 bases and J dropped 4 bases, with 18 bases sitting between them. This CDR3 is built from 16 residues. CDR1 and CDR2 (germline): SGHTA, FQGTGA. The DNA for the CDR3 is TGTGCCAGCAGCCTCCGACCAGGACAAGCATACAATGAGCAGTTCTTC. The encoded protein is CASSLRPGQAYNEQFF. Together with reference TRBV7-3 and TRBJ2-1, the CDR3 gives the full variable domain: GAGVSQTPSNKVTEKGKYVELRCDPISGHTALYWYRQSLGQGPEFLIYFQGTGAADDSGLPNDRFFAVRPEGSVSTLKIQRTERGDSAVYLCASSLRPGQAYNEQFFGPGTRLTVL.

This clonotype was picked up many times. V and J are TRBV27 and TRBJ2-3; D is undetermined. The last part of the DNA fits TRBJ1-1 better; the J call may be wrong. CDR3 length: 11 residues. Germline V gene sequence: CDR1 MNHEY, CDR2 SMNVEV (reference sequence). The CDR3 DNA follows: TGTGCCAGCATGCAGGTCGGTGAAGCTTTCTTT. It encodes CASMQVGEAFF.

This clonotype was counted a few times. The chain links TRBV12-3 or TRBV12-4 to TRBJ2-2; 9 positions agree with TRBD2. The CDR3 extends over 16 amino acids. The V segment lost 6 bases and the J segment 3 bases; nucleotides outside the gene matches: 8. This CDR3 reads CASSMGSGSYTGELFF. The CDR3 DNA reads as TGTGCCAGCAGCATGGGTAGCGGGAGTTACACCGGGGAGCTGTTTTTT.

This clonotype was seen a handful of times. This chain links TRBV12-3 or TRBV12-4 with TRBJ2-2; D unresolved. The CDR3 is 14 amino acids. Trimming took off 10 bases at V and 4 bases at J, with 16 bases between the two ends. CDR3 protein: CAIKGEVVTGELFF. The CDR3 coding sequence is TGTGCCATAAAAGGCGAGGTGGTCACCGGGGAGCTGTTTTTT.